The 10 T cell receptor beta chains below come from one sample, sequenced in a study of blood T cells in healthy people across ages (dated by TCRdb to the mid-2010s). The method was 5' RACE. TCRdb shows the sequencer as Illumina HiSeq 2500. A second PCR of roughly 7 to 11 cycles was performed with a sample-barcoded 5' primer and a J-beta primer mix. TCRdb reworked the public reads: Q25 trimming with fastp, MiXCR clone assembly, productive beta chains retained. Rows are unified per CDR3 protein, each entry keeping the most common DNA and genes. In all, the sample holds around 1,000,000 distinct CDR3 sequences, and approximately 25% of those were seen once. Approximately 0.71% of the sample is held by the ten biggest clonotypes. The sample was also linked to a second study, of T cells of mothers and their children.

Material: blood. The receptors shown here come from a girl aged 2 to 10 in good health.

This clonotype was found once. The V call is TRBV12-3 or TRBV12-4, the J call TRBJ2-5; D gene uncertain. The tail of the sequence fits TRBJ2-7 better, so the J call may be wrong. The CDR3 contains 16 residues. CDR3: CASSPPQGIGYYEQYF. The CDR3 region has the DNA TGTGCCAGCAGTCCACCACAAGGGATAGGCTATTACGAGCAGTACTTC.

The chain combines TRBV29-1 with TRBJ2-1; D possibly corresponds to TRBD2 (6 bases). The CDR3 is 15 amino acids. V was pared by 6 bases and J by 7 bases, with 22 bases between. Germline-derived CDR1 and CDR2 are SQVTM and ANQGSEA. The CDR3 here is CSVVQVSAGRNEQFF. The CDR3 DNA sequence: TGCAGCGTCGTCCAAGTCTCGGCGGGGAGGAATGAGCAGTTCTTC.

The V and J genes are TRBV6-5 and TRBJ2-5; D is unclear. The ends were cut back, 2 bases at V and 7 bases at J, with 11 bases in the middle. Germline V gene data show CDR1 as MNHEY and CDR2 as SVGAGI. This CDR3 spans 13 amino acids. CDR3 residues: CASSYRLAATQYF. CDR3 DNA sequence: TGTGCCAGCAGTTACCGGTTAGCAGCGACCCAGTACTTC.

The chain is built from TRBV20-1 and TRBJ2-7, with TRBD2 as a possible D gene (6 bases). Trimming cost V 4 bases and J 4 bases, with 17 bases left between them. The CDR3 extends over 14 amino acids. CDR1 and CDR2 (germline): DFQATT, SNEGSKA (reference sequence). The CDR3 loop reads CSAKGGTSPYEQYV. CDR3 sequence (DNA): TGCAGTGCTAAGGGTGGAACTAGCCCTTACGAGCAGTACGTC.

The chain combines TRBV28 with TRBJ1-4; 10 bases fit TRBD1. The CDR3 has 15 residues. The V segment lost 8 bases and the J segment 7 bases; nucleotides outside the gene matches: 10. Germline V gene data show CDR1 as MDHEN and CDR2 as SYDVKM. CDR3 amino acids: CASSPGQGSFEKLFF. DNA of the CDR3: TGTGCCAGCTCCCCGGGACAGGGGTCATTTGAAAAACTGTTTTTT.

A remark on this clonotype: No conserved phenylalanine or tryptophan ends this CDR3, so it is likely a read error. This chain uses TRBV12-3 or TRBV12-4 with TRBJ2-1; TRBD2 matches at 7 bases. With V trimmed by 1 base and J by 7 bases, 7 bases remained unmatched. There are 15 residues in the CDR3. This CDR3 is CASSLGRERWNEQFI. The CDR3 DNA reads TGTGCCAGCAGTTTAGGGCGGGAGAGGTGGAATGAGCAGTTCATC.

The chain links TRBV29-1 to TRBJ1-2; no reliable D call. Germline V gives CDR1 SQVTM, CDR2 ANQGSEA. Trimming removed 3 bases at V and 2 bases at J, with 10 bases between. The CDR3 is 13 amino acids. The DNA for the CDR3 is TGCAGCGTTGAGCGGGGTCTGAACTATGGCTACACCTTC. Translated: CSVERGLNYGYTF.

The V gene is TRBV28, the J gene TRBJ2-1, with TRBD2 identical over 7 bases. The CDR3 runs to 18 residues. Trimming cost V 3 bases and J 6 bases; bases outside gene matches: 17. The V gene's germline CDR1 is MDHEN and CDR2 SYDVKM. CDR3 nucleotides: TGTGCCAGCAGTTTTGATCCCGTGGGCGGGAGTTTATTCAATGAGCAGTTCTTC. It codes for CASSFDPVGGSLFNEQFF.

This clonotype was counted a few times. An end of the junction does not agree with germline; a read error may underlie this. The genes are TRBV20-1 and TRBJ1-1; D is unclear. The CDR3 totals 11 residues. The germline V gene encodes CDR1 DFQATT and CDR2 SNEGSKA (reference sequence). The CDR3 nucleotides read TGCAGTGCCAGAGTGGCCACTGAAGCTTTCTTT. Protein product: CSARVATEAFF.

This clonotype was picked up a small number of times. The chain has TRBV23-1 and TRBJ1-2; TRBD1 is a possible D gene (5 bases). TRBV23-1 is noted as an ORF with a role that remains uncertain. The V and J ends lost 2 bases and 6 bases respectively, with 16 bases between them. CDR3 length: 15 residues. The CDR3 DNA is TGCGCCAGCAGTCAACGGCGGGACCCCCTGGATGGCTACACCTTC. Its translation: CASSQRRDPLDGYTF.